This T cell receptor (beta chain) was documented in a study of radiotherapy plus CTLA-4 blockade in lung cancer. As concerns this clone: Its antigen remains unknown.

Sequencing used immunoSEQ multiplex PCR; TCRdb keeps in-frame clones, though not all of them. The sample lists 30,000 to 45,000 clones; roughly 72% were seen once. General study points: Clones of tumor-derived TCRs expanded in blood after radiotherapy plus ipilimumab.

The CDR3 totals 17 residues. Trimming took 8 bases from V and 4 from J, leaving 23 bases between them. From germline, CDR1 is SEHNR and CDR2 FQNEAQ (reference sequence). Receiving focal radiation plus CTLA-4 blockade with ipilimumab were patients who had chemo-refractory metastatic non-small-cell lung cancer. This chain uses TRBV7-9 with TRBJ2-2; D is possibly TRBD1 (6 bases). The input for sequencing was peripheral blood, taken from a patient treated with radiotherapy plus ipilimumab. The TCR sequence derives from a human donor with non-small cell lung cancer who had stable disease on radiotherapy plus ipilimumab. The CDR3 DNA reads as TGTGCCAGCGGGGGATGGGGACATGAGGGCTCCACCGGGGAGCTGTTTTTT. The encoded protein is CASGGWGHEGSTGELFF.